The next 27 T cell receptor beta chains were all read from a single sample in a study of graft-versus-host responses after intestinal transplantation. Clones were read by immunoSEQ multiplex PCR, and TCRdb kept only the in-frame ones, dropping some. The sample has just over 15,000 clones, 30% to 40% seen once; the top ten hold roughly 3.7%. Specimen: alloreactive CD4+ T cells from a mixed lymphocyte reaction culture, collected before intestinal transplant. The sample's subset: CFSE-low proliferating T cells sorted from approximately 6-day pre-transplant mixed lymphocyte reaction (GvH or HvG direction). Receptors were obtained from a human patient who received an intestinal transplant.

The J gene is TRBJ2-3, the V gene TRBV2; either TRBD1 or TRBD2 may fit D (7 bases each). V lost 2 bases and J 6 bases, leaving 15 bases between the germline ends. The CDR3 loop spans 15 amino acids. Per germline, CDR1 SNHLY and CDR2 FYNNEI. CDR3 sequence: CASSETRQGGDTQYF. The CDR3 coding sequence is TGTGCCAGCAGTGAAACTCGACAGGGAGGGGATACGCAGTATTTT.

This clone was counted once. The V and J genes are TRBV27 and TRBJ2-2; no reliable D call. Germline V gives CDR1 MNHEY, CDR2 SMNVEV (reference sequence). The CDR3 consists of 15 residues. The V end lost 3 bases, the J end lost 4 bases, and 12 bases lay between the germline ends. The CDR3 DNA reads TGTGCCAGCAGTTTGCGGCAGTCGGGCACCGGGGAGCTGTTTTTT. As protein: CASSLRQSGTGELFF.

CDR3 sequence reads: CASSLAPGTPNYGYTF. The CDR3 DNA reads as TGCGCCAGCAGCTTGGCCCCAGGGACTCCTAACTATGGCTACACCTTC. The V call is TRBV5-1, the J call TRBJ1-2, with D tentatively TRBD1 (5 bases). Trimming took 0 bases from V and 0 from J, leaving 12 bases between them. This CDR3 spans 16 amino acids. Germline CDR1 SGHRS, CDR2 YFSETQ.

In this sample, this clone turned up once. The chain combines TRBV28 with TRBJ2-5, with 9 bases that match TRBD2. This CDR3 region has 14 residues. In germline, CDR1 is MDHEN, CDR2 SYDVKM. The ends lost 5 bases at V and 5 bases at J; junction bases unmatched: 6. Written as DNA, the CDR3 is TGTGCCAGCAGTCCTAGCGGGGCCCCGGAGACCCAGTACTTC. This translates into CASSPSGAPETQYF. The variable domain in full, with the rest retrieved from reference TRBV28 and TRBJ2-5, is DVKVTQSSRYLVKRTGEKVFLECVQDMDHENMFWYRQDPGLGLRLIYFSYDVKMKEKGDIPEGYSVSREKKERFSLILESASTNQTSMYLCASSPSGAPETQYFGPGTRLLVL.

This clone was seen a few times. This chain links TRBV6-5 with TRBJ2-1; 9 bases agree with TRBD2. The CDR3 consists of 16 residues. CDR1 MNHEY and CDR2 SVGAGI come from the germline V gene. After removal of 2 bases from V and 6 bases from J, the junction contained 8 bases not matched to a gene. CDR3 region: CASSYHAGGELNEQFF. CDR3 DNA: TGTGCCAGCAGTTACCACGCGGGGGGGGAGCTCAATGAGCAGTTCTTC.

CDR3 sequence: CASSPTRLGQFF. The CDR3 coding sequence is TGTGCCAGCAGCCCCACCCGTTTGGGGCAGTTCTTC. The V and J genes are TRBV2 and TRBJ2-1; D remains unclear. Germline V lookup: CDR1 SNHLY, CDR2 FYNNEI. The CDR3 has 12 amino acids. The V end was cut by 6 bases, the J end by 12 bases, with 15 bases between. The variable domain in full, completed from reference TRBV2 and TRBJ2-1, reads EPEVTQTPSHQVTQMGQEVILRCVPISNHLYFYWYRQILGQKVEFLVSFYNNEISEKSEIFDDQFSVERPDGSNFTLKIRSTKLEDSAMYFCASSPTRLGQFFGPGTRLTVL.

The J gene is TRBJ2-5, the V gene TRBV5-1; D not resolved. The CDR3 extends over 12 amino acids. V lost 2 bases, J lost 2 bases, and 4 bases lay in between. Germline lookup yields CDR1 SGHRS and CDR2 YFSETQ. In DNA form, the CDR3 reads TGCGCCAGCAGCTTCCAACAAGAGACCCAGTACTTC. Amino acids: CASSFQQETQYF.

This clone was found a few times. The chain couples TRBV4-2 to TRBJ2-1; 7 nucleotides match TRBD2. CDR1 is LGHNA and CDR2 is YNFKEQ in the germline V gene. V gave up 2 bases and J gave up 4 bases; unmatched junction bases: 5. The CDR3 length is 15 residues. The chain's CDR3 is CASSQRAGRYNEQFF. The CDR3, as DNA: TGTGCCAGCAGCCAACGAGCGGGACGGTACAATGAGCAGTTCTTC.

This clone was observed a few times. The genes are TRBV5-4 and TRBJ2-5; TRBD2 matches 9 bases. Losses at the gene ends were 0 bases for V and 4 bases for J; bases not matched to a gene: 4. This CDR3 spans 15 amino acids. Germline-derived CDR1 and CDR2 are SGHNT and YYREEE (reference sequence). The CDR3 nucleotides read TGTGCCAGCAGCTTGGGTGCGGGGGGGGTAGAGACCCAGTACTTC. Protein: CASSLGAGGVETQYF.

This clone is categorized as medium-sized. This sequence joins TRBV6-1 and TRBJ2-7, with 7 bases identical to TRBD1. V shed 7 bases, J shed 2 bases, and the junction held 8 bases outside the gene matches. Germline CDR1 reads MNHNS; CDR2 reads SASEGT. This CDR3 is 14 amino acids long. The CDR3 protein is CASNRQGYAYEQYF. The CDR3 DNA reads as TGTGCCAGCAATCGACAGGGATACGCCTACGAGCAGTACTTC.

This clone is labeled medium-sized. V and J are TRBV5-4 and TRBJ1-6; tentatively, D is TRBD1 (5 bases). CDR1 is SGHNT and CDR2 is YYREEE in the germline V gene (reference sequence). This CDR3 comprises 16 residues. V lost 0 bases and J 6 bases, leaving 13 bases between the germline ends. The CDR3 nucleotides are TGTGCCAGCAGCTTGGGACTGGACACAGCTAATTCACCCCTCCACTTT. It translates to CASSLGLDTANSPLHF.

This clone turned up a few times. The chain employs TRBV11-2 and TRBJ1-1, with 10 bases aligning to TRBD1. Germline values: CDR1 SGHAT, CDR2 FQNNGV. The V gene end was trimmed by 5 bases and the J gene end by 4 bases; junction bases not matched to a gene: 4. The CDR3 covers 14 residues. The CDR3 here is CASSGDRGSTEAFF. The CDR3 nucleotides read TGTGCCAGCAGCGGGGACAGGGGTAGCACTGAAGCTTTCTTT.

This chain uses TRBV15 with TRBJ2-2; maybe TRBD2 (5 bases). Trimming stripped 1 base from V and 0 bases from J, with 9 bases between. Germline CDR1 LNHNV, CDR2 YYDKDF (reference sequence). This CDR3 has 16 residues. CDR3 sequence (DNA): TGTGCCACCAGCAGAGCCGGGAATCCGAACACCGGGGAGCTGTTTTTT. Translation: CATSRAGNPNTGELFF.

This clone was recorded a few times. Here the CDR3 DNA reads TGTGCCAGCAGCCGGGGTCCATCTGGTGAGCAGTACTTC. It translates to CASSRGPSGEQYF. V is TRBV6-8 and J is TRBJ2-7; D is possibly TRBD2 (5 bases). Germline CDR1 and CDR2: MNHGY and SAAAGT. Trimming took off 6 bases at V and 7 bases at J, with 16 bases between the two ends. This CDR3 has 13 residues.

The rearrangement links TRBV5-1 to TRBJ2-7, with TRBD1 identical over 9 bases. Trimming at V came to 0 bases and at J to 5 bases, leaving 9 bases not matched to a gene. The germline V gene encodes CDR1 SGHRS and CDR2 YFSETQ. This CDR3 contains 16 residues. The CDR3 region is CASSLGAGTGYHEQYF. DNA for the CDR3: TGCGCCAGCAGCTTGGGGGCCGGGACAGGGTACCACGAGCAGTACTTC.

The CDR3 sequence: CASMSTPHSYNEQFF. CDR3 DNA: TGTGCCAGTATGTCGACGCCACATTCCTACAATGAGCAGTTCTTC. V and J are TRBV19 and TRBJ2-1; no clear D gene. V shed 7 bases and J shed 1 base, with 14 bases lying between them. Germline values: CDR1 LNHDA, CDR2 SQIVND (reference sequence). This CDR3 comprises 15 residues.

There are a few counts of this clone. CDR3 sequence (DNA): TGTGCCAGCAGCTCGGACAGGCTAGGGGGCTACACCTTC. As protein: CASSSDRLGGYTF. The J gene is TRBJ1-2, the V gene TRBV7-6; TRBD1 aligns across 7 bases. Germline V lookup: CDR1 SGHVS, CDR2 FNYEAQ. The trim removed 4 bases at V and 8 bases at J, leaving 7 bases unmatched. CDR3 length: 13 amino acids.

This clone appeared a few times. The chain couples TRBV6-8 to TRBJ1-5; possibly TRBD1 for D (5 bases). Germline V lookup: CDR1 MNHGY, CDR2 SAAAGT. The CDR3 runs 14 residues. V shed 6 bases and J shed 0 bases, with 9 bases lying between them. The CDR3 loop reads CASSRVYSNQPQHF. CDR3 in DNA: TGTGCCAGCAGCAGGGTTTATAGCAATCAGCCCCAGCATTTT.

CDR3 sequence reads: CASTKDRPDTEAFF. Here the CDR3 DNA reads TGTGCCAGCACCAAGGACAGGCCGGACACTGAAGCTTTCTTT. This chain joins TRBV2 and TRBJ1-1; TRBD1 matches at 7 bases. In germline, CDR1 is SNHLY, CDR2 FYNNEI. CDR3 length equals 14 residues. J lost 3 bases, V lost 7 bases, and 8 bases had no gene match. The full variable domain, with the rest looked up from reference TRBV2 and TRBJ1-1, is EPEVTQTPSHQVTQMGQEVILRCVPISNHLYFYWYRQILGQKVEFLVSFYNNEISEKSEIFDDQFSVERPDGSNFTLKIRSTKLEDSAMYFCASTKDRPDTEAFFGQGTRLTVV.

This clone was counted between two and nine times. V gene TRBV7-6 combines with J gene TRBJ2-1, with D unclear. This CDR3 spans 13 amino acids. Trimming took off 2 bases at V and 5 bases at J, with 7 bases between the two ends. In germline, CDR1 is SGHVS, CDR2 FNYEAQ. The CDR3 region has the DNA TGTGCCAGCAGCTTATCCAGAAACAATGAGCAGTTCTTC. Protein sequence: CASSLSRNNEQFF. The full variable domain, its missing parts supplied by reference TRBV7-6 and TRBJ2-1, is GAGVSQSPRYKVTKRGQDVALRCDPISGHVSLYWYRQALGQGPEFLTYFNYEAQQDKSGLPNDRFSAERPEGSISTLTIQRTEQRDSAMYRCASSLSRNNEQFFGPGTRLTVL.

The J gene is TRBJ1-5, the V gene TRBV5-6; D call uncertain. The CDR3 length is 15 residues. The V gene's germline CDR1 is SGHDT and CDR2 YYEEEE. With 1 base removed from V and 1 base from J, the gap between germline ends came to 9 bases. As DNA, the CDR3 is TGTGCCAGCAGCTTGAAAGGGAGGAGCAATCAGCCCCAGCATTTT. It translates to CASSLKGRSNQPQHF.

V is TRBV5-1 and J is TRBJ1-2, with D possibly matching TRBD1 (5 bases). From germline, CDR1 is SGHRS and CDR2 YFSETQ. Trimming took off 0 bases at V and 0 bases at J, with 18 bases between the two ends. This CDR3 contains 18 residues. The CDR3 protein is CASSLGGPVGVPNYGYTF. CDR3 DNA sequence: TGCGCCAGCAGCTTGGGAGGTCCGGTGGGGGTTCCTAACTATGGCTACACCTTC.

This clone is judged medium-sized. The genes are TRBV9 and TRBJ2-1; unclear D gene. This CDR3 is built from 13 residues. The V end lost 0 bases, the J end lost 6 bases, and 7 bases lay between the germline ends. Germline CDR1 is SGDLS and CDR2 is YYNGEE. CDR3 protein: CASSVAGTNEQFF. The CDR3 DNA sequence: TGTGCCAGCAGCGTAGCCGGAACCAATGAGCAGTTCTTC. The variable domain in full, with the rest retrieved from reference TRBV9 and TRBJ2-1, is DSGVTQTPKHLITATGQRVTLRCSPRSGDLSVYWYQQSLDQGLQFLIQYYNGEERAKGNILERFSAQQFPDLHSELNLSSLELGDSALYFCASSVAGTNEQFFGPGTRLTVL.

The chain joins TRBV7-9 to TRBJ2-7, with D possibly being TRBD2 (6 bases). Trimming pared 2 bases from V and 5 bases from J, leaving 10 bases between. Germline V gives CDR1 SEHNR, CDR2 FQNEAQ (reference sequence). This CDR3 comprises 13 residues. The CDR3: CASSLLEGHEQYF. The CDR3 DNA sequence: TGTGCCAGCAGCTTACTGGAGGGCCACGAGCAGTACTTC. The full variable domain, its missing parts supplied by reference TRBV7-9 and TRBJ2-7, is DTGVSQNPRHKITKRGQNVTFRCDPISEHNRLYWYRQTLGQGPEFLTYFQNEAQLEKSRLLSDRFSAERPKGSFSTLEIQRTEQGDSAMYLCASSLLEGHEQYFGPGTRLTVT.

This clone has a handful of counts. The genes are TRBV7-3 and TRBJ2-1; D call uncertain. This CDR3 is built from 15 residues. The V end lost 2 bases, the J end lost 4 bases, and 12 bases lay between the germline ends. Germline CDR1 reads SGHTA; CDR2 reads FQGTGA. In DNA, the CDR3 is TGTGCCAGCAGCTTAGTTCCGGAGATATACAATGAGCAGTTCTTC. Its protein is CASSLVPEIYNEQFF.

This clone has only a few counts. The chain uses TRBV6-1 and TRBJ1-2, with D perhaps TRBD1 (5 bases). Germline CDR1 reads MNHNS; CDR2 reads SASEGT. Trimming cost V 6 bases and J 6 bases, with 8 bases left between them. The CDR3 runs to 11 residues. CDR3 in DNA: TGTGCCAGCAGACGGGACCATGGCTACACCTTC. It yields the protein CASRRDHGYTF.

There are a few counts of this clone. The CDR3 reads CASSESTPLDVTGELFF. CDR3 bases: TGCGCCAGCAGTGAGTCGACCCCTCTGGATGTCACCGGGGAGCTGTTTTTT. The chain recombines TRBV10-1 with TRBJ2-2; no definite D call. The ends were cut back, 0 bases at V and 4 bases at J, with 15 bases in the middle. The V gene's germline CDR1 is WNHNN and CDR2 SYGVQD (reference sequence). The CDR3 is 17 residues long.